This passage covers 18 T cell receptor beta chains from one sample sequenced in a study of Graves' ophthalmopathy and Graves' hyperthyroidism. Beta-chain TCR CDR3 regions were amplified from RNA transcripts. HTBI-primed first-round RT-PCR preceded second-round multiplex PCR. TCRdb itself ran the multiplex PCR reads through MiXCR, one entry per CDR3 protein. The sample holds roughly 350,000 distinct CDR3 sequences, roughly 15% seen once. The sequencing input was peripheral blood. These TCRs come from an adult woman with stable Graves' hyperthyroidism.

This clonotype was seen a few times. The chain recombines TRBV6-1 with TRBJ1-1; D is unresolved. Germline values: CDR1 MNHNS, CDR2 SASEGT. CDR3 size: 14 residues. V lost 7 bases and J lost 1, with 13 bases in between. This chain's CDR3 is CASTLRGENTEAFF. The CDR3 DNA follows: TGTGCCAGCACCCTCCGTGGAGAGAACACTGAAGCTTTCTTT.

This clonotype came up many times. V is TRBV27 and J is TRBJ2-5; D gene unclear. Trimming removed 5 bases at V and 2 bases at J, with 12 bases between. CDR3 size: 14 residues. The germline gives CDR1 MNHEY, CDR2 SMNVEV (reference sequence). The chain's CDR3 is CASSPPGQQETQYF. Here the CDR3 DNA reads TGTGCCAGCAGTCCGCCCGGGCAGCAAGAGACCCAGTACTTC.

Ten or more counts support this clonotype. The CDR3: CASSYRDSSYEQYF. DNA of the CDR3: TGTGCCAGCAGTTACCGGGACAGCTCCTACGAGCAGTACTTC. V is TRBV6-2 or TRBV6-3 and J is TRBJ2-7; 7 bases line up with TRBD1. The J segment lost 0 bases and the V segment lost 2 bases, leaving 1 base of the junction unmatched. Looked up from germline, CDR1 is MNHEY and CDR2 is SVGEGT. The CDR3 covers 14 residues.

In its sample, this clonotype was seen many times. Here the CDR3 DNA reads TGTGCCAGCAGCTTAGTTCTCCAGGGGTCCTACGAGCAGTACTTC. This gives the protein CASSLVLQGSYEQYF. The rearrangement links TRBV7-9 to TRBJ2-7; maybe TRBD1 (6 bases). Germline V gene sequence: CDR1 SEHNR, CDR2 FQNEAQ (reference sequence). The CDR3 has 15 amino acids. The V gene lost 1 base and the J gene lost 1 base, with 11 bases spanning the gap.

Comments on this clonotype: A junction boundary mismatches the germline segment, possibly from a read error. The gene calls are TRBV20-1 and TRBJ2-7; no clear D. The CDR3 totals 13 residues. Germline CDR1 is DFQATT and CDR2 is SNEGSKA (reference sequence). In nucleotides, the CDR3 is TGCAGTGCTAGAGTCGTCCTGAAGTACGATCAGTACTTC. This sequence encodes CSARVVLKYDQYF.

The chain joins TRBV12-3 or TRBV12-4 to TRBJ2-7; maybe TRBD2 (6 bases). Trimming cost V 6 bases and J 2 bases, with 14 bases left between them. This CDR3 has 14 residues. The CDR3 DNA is TGTGCCAGCAGCAACACCGGGACTCCCTACGAGCAGTACTTC. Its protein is CASSNTGTPYEQYF.

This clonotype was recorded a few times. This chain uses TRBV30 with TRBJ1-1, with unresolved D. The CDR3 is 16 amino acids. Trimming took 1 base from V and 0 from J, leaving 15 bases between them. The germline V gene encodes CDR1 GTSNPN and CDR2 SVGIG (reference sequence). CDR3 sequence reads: CAWSAIRPSMNTEAFF. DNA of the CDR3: TGTGCCTGGAGTGCGATCAGGCCATCGATGAACACTGAAGCTTTCTTT.

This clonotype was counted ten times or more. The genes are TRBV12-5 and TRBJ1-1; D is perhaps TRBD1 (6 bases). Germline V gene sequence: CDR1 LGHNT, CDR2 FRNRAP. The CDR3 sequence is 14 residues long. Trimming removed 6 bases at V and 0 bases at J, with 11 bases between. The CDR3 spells CASGKQGVNTEAFF. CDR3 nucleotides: TGTGCTAGTGGGAAACAGGGAGTGAACACTGAAGCTTTCTTT.

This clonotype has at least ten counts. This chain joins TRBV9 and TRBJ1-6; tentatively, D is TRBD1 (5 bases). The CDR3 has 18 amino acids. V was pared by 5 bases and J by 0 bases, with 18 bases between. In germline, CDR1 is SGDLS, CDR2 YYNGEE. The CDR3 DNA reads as TGTGCCAGCAGATACGGCTACAAGAGGGGCTCCTATAATTCACCCCTCCACTTT. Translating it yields CASRYGYKRGSYNSPLHF.

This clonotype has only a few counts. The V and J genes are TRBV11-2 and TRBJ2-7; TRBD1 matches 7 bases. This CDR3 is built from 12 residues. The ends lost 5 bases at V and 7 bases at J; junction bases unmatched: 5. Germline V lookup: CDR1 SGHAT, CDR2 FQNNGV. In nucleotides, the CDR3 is TGTGCCAGCAGCGCGACAGGGTTTGAGCAGTACTTC. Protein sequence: CASSATGFEQYF.

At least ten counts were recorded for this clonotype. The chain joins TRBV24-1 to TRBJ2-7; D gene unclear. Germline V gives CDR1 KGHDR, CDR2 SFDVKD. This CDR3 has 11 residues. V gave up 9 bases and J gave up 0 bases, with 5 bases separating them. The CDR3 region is CATGNSYEQYF. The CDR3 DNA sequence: TGTGCCACCGGCAACTCCTACGAGCAGTACTTC.

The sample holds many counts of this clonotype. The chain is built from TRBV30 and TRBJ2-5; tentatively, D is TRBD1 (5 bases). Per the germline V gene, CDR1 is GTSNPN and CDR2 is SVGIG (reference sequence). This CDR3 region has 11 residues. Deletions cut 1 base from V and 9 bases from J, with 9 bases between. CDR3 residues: CAWSGGSAQYF. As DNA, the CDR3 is TGTGCCTGGAGTGGGGGCTCGGCCCAGTACTTC.

CDR3 DNA: TGTGCCAGCAGTTTGACAGGGGATCACACTGAAGCTTTCTTT. It is translated as CASSLTGDHTEAFF. The V and J genes are TRBV7-3 and TRBJ1-1; 8 bases fit TRBD1. Trimming removed 6 bases from V and 3 bases from J; junction bases left unmatched: 6. There are 14 residues in the CDR3. Germline V lookup: CDR1 SGHTA, CDR2 FQGTGA. The entire variable domain, with the rest obtained from reference TRBV7-3 and TRBJ1-1, is as follows: GAGVSQTPSNKVTEKGKYVELRCDPISGHTALYWYRQSLGQGPEFLIYFQGTGAADDSGLPNDRFFAVRPEGSVSTLKIQRTERGDSAVYLCASSLTGDHTEAFFGQGTRLTVV.

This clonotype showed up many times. CDR3 DNA sequence: TGTGCCAGTAGTATTATGGTGGGACAGGGGCCCGGGGAGCTGTTTTTT. Translating gives CASSIMVGQGPGELFF. The V gene is TRBV19, the J gene TRBJ2-2; 10 bases are a match to TRBD1. V gave up 3 bases and J gave up 6 bases; unmatched junction bases: 7. From germline, CDR1 is LNHDA and CDR2 SQIVND (reference sequence). The CDR3 spans 16 residues.

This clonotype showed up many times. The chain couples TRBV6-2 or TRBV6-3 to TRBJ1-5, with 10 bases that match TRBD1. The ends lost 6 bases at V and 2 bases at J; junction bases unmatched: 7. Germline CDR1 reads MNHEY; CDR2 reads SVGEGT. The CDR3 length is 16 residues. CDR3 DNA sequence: TGTGCCAGCAGACAGACCGGGACAGGGGGCAATCAGCCCCAGCATTTT. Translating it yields CASRQTGTGGNQPQHF.

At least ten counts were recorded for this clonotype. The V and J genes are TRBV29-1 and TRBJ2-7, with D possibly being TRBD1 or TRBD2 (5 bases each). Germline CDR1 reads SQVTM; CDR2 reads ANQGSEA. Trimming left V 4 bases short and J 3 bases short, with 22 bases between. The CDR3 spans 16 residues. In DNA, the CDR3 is TGCAGCGTTGGGGAGCCCAGGGCTACGCCGGGCTACGAGCAGTACTTC. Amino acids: CSVGEPRATPGYEQYF.

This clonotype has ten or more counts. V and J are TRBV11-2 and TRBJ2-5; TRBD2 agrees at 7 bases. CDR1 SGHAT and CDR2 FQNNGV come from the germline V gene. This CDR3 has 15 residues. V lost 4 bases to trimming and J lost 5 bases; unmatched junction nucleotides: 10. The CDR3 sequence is CASSSREVVGETQYF. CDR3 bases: TGTGCCAGCAGCTCCCGGGAGGTGGTCGGTGAGACCCAGTACTTC.

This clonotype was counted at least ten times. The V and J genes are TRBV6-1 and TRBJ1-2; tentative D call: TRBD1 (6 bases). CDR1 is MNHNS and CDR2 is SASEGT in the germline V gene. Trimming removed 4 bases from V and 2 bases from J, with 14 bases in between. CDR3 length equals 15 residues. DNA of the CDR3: TGTGCCAGCAGTGTTATCCGGGACAACAACTATGGCTACACCTTC. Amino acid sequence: CASSVIRDNNYGYTF.